This entry lists 30 T cell receptor beta chains sequenced from one sample in a study of cytomegalovirus exposure and HLA in healthy donors. The PCR employed 60 Vbeta primers together with 13 Jbeta primers. Generated by immunoSEQ multiplex PCR, the TCRdb table keeps only in-frame clones and is missing some. The table shows 150,000 to 250,000 clones, with about 79% occurring only once. The sequencing input was PBMCs. These TCRs come from a boy under 10 years old in good health and CMV-seronegative.

V is TRBV5-1 and J is TRBJ2-2; 7 bases fit TRBD1. The trim removed 1 base at V and 6 bases at J, leaving 6 bases unmatched. The germline gives CDR1 SGHRS, CDR2 YFSETQ. The CDR3 loop spans 15 amino acids. CDR3: CASSLRQGGAGELFF. In nucleotides, the CDR3 is TGCGCCAGCAGCTTGCGACAGGGTGGGGCCGGGGAGCTGTTTTTT.

V usage is TRBV4-3 and J usage is TRBJ2-3; the match to TRBD2 covers 12 bases. The CDR3 has 19 residues. Germline loops: CDR1 LGHNA, CDR2 YSLEER. The V gene end was trimmed by 0 bases and the J gene end by 1 base; junction bases not matched to a gene: 8. The CDR3 is CASSQEAASGGAGTDTQYF. The CDR3 DNA reads TGCGCCAGCAGCCAAGAGGCCGCTAGCGGGGGGGCAGGCACAGATACGCAGTATTTT.

CDR3 loop: CASSQGSRGVLNTEAFF. CDR3 sequence (DNA): TGCGCCAGCAGCCAAGGGTCCAGGGGGGTGCTGAACACTGAAGCTTTCTTT. This chain uses TRBV4-1 with TRBJ1-1, with 7 bases fitting TRBD1. The CDR3 extends over 17 amino acids. V lost 1 base to trimming and J lost 0 bases; unmatched junction nucleotides: 8. Per the germline V gene, CDR1 is MGHRA and CDR2 is YSYEKL.

The chain uses TRBV7-9 and TRBJ2-1; TRBD2 matches at 9 bases. Losses at the gene ends were 6 bases for V and 7 bases for J; bases not matched to a gene: 10. Germline assignment: CDR1 SEHNR and CDR2 FQNEAQ (reference sequence). The CDR3 length is 15 residues. As DNA, the CDR3 is TGTGCCAGCAGGGCCCCGGGACTAGCTGGGAATGAGCAGTTCTTC. Translation: CASRAPGLAGNEQFF.

V and J are TRBV7-2 and TRBJ1-4; the D gene is possibly TRBD1 (6 bases). Trimming shortened V by 5 bases and J by 7 bases, and 11 bases separated the two germline ends. CDR3 size: 13 residues. Germline CDR1 reads SGHTA; CDR2 reads FQGNSA. CDR3 loop: CASSIGTSEKLFF. DNA of the CDR3: TGTGCCAGCAGCATCGGGACATCTGAAAAACTGTTTTTT.

This clone was recorded only once. The V call is TRBV5-1, the J call TRBJ2-5; D may be TRBD2 (5 bases). Germline V CDR1 and CDR2: SGHRS, YFSETQ. Trimming removed 1 base from V and 5 bases from J, with 15 bases in between. This CDR3 spans 15 amino acids. The CDR3 DNA follows: TGCGCCAGCAGCTTGCTTGGTGGGCCGGGGGAGACCCAGTACTTC. Residues: CASSLLGGPGETQYF. Variable domain in full (rest from reference TRBV5-1 and TRBJ2-5): KAGVTQTPRYLIKTRGQQVTLSCSPISGHRSVSWYQQTPGQGLQFLFEYFSETQRNKGNFPGRFSGRQFSNSRSEMNVSTLELGDSALYLCASSLLGGPGETQYFGPGTRLLVL.

The rearrangement links TRBV27 to TRBJ2-7; tentatively, D is TRBD1 (5 bases). This CDR3 comprises 12 residues. Looked up from germline, CDR1 is MNHEY and CDR2 is SMNVEV (reference sequence). The V end was cut by 4 bases, the J end by 3 bases, with 7 bases between. CDR3 sequence (DNA): TGTGCCAGCAGTTCCGACAGCTACGAGCAGTACTTC. As protein: CASSSDSYEQYF.

The V call is TRBV10-3, the J call TRBJ2-1; 8 positions agree with TRBD2. The CDR3 runs to 16 residues. Germline lookup yields CDR1 ENHRY and CDR2 SYGVKD. V lost 0 bases to trimming and J lost 7 bases; unmatched junction nucleotides: 8. For the CDR3, the DNA is TGTGCCATCAGTGAGTCTCTGCGGGGGGTCGGGAATGAGCAGTTCTTC. It encodes CAISESLRGVGNEQFF.

The genes are TRBV9 and TRBJ1-2; 8 bases map to TRBD1. CDR1 and CDR2 (germline): SGDLS, YYNGEE. The CDR3 is made up of 17 amino acids. V gave up 3 bases and J gave up 1 base; unmatched junction bases: 11. The CDR3, as DNA: TGTGCCAGCAGCGCCCGGGCCGGGACAGGCATTAACTATGGCTACACCTTC. Its translation is CASSARAGTGINYGYTF.

This clone appeared a few times. The rearrangement uses TRBV4-3 and TRBJ1-2; D gene unclear. Per germline, CDR1 LGHNA and CDR2 YSLEER. The CDR3 loop spans 16 amino acids. V was pared by 0 bases and J by 4 bases, with 15 bases between. CDR3 nucleotides: TGCGCCAGCAGCCAAGATGCAGCGGCAGGACCCTATGGCTACACCTTC. Amino acids: CASSQDAAAGPYGYTF.

The chain employs TRBV5-1 and TRBJ2-7, with D possibly being TRBD1 (5 bases). Germline V gives CDR1 SGHRS, CDR2 YFSETQ. This CDR3 has 11 residues. The V end was cut by 0 bases, the J end by 7 bases, with 5 bases between. CDR3 nucleotides: TGCGCCAGCAGCTTGGAGGGGGAGCAGTACTTC. Its protein product is CASSLEGEQYF.

The chain recombines TRBV5-4 with TRBJ2-4; possibly TRBD2 for D (7 bases). This CDR3 contains 15 residues. The V gene's germline CDR1 is SGHNT and CDR2 YYREEE (reference sequence). Deletions cut 3 bases from V and 0 bases from J, with 10 bases between. CDR3 DNA: TGTGCCAGCAGCTCCGGGGGGCTAGCCAAAAACATTCAGTACTTC. Its protein is CASSSGGLAKNIQYF. Full variable domain (remainder filled in from reference TRBV5-4 and TRBJ2-4): ETGVTQSPTHLIKTRGQQVTLRCSSQSGHNTVSWYQQALGQGPQFIFQYYREEENGRGNFPPRFSGLQFPNYSSELNVNALELDDSALYLCASSSGGLAKNIQYFGAGTRLSVL.

This CDR3 is CASSVAGGKGETQYF. CDR3 DNA: TGTGCCAGCAGCGTAGCCGGGGGGAAAGGGGAGACCCAGTACTTC. J is TRBJ2-5 and V is TRBV9, with 7 bases that match TRBD2. CDR1 is SGDLS and CDR2 is YYNGEE in the germline V gene. The ends lost 0 bases at V and 5 bases at J; junction bases unmatched: 7. The CDR3 is made up of 15 amino acids.

This clone was counted a few times. This chain connects TRBV9 to TRBJ1-5; maybe TRBD1 (6 bases). V was pared by 4 bases and J by 5 bases, with 16 bases between. Per the germline V gene, CDR1 is SGDLS and CDR2 is YYNGEE. The CDR3 contains 15 residues. CDR3 bases: TGTGCCAGCAGCTATCAGGGACAAGAAGATCAGCCCCAGCATTTT. Protein sequence: CASSYQGQEDQPQHF. The full variable domain, completed using reference TRBV9 and TRBJ1-5, is DSGVTQTPKHLITATGQRVTLRCSPRSGDLSVYWYQQSLDQGLQFLIQYYNGEERAKGNILERFSAQQFPDLHSELNLSSLELGDSALYFCASSYQGQEDQPQHFGDGTRLSIL.

On this clone: The same CDR3 also results from other DNA sequences found in this sample. The J gene is TRBJ2-5, the V gene TRBV20-1, with a possible D match to TRBD1 (5 bases). CDR3 length: 10 residues. V was trimmed by 5 bases and J by 5 bases, leaving 6 bases between them. The germline V gene has CDR1 DFQATT and CDR2 SNEGSKA (reference sequence). CDR3 in amino acids: CSASGETQYF. Written as DNA, the CDR3 is TGCAGTGCTTCAGGGGAGACCCAGTACTTC.

This clone was seen a single time. The gene calls are TRBV30 and TRBJ1-5; 8 positions agree with TRBD1. Unmatched junction bases numbered 6, after V lost 1 base and J lost 4 bases. Germline-derived CDR1 and CDR2 are GTSNPN and SVGIG (reference sequence). This CDR3 is 15 amino acids long. This chain's CDR3 is CAWSAGTGGNQPQHF. Here the CDR3 DNA reads TGTGCCTGGAGTGCCGGGACAGGAGGTAATCAGCCCCAGCATTTT.

The V and J genes are TRBV19 and TRBJ1-5; D is possibly TRBD1 (5 bases). The CDR3 totals 16 residues. Germline CDR1 LNHDA, CDR2 SQIVND (reference sequence). V lost 5 bases, J lost 1 base, and 15 bases lay in between. This CDR3 reads CASSLRRQTSNQPQHF. CDR3 nucleotides: TGTGCCAGTAGTTTACGGCGACAGACGAGCAATCAGCCCCAGCATTTT.

V usage is TRBV7-9 and J usage is TRBJ2-5; TRBD2 might be the D (6 bases). Trimming took off 5 bases at V and 5 bases at J, with 15 bases between the two ends. The CDR3 has 14 residues. Per the germline V gene, CDR1 is SEHNR and CDR2 is FQNEAQ (reference sequence). Written as DNA, the CDR3 is TGTGCCAGCAGCGCGGGACGGCTCGCGGAGACCCAGTACTTC. Protein: CASSAGRLAETQYF. The full variable domain, with the rest looked up from reference TRBV7-9 and TRBJ2-5, is DTGVSQNPRHKITKRGQNVTFRCDPISEHNRLYWYRQTLGQGPEFLTYFQNEAQLEKSRLLSDRFSAERPKGSFSTLEIQRTEQGDSAMYLCASSAGRLAETQYFGPGTRLLVL.

The chain carries TRBV6-6 and TRBJ1-5; weak D call: TRBD1 (6 bases). The V end lost 5 bases, the J end lost 0 bases, and 11 bases lay between the germline ends. CDR3 size: 15 residues. Germline CDR1 reads MNHNY; CDR2 reads SVGAGI (reference sequence). The CDR3 nucleotides are TGTGCCAGCAGTCCCAACAGGGCTAGCAATCAGCCCCAGCATTTT. Its protein is CASSPNRASNQPQHF.

This sequence joins TRBV18 and TRBJ1-2, with D possibly TRBD1 on 5 matching bases. The CDR3 runs 16 residues. Germline V gene lookup returns CDR1 KGHSH and CDR2 LQKENI. Trimming left V 2 bases short and J 5 bases short, with 18 bases between. Here the CDR3 DNA reads TGTGCCAGCTCACCAAGGTGGGGCACGGCGGCATATGGCTACACCTTC. Its translation is CASSPRWGTAAYGYTF. Full variable domain (outside the CDR3, taken from reference TRBV18 and TRBJ1-2): NAGVMQNPRHLVRRRGQEARLRCSPMKGHSHVYWYRQLPEEGLKFMVYLQKENIIDESGMPKERFSAEFPKEGPSILRIQQVVRGDSAAYFCASSPRWGTAAYGYTFGSGTRLTVV.

The V call is TRBV2, the J call TRBJ1-1; D is uncertain. This CDR3 has 16 amino acids. V dropped 7 bases and J dropped 1 base, with 19 bases sitting between them. Germline lookup yields CDR1 SNHLY and CDR2 FYNNEI. The CDR3 bases are TGTGCCAGCATTGGTGGTACCGACTCCCCGAACACTGAAGCTTTCTTT. Translating gives CASIGGTDSPNTEAFF.

This clone was observed a few times. CDR3 sequence: CASGGSGGTDTQYF. The CDR3 DNA follows: TGTGCCAGCGGGGGTAGCGGGGGTACAGATACGCAGTATTTT. V gene TRBV6-6 combines with J gene TRBJ2-3, with 9 bases matching TRBD2. This CDR3 contains 14 residues. Germline loops: CDR1 MNHNY, CDR2 SVGAGI (reference sequence). Unmatched junction bases numbered 6, after V lost 8 bases and J lost 3 bases.

The DNA for the CDR3 is TGTGCCAGCAGTGAAAGGGGTCTGAGAGATACGCAGTATTTT. This encodes CASSERGLRDTQYF. The chain links TRBV6-1 to TRBJ2-3; perhaps TRBD1 as D (5 bases). Trimming left V 2 bases short and J 5 bases short, with 11 bases between. Germline-derived CDR1 and CDR2 are MNHNS and SASEGT. This CDR3 region has 14 residues.

The CDR3 reads CASSFPSGGLYEQYF. The CDR3 DNA follows: TGTGCCAGCAGCTTCCCTAGCGGGGGGTTGTACGAGCAGTACTTC. J is TRBJ2-7 and V is TRBV5-6; 11 positions match TRBD2. Losses at the gene ends were 2 bases for V and 4 bases for J; bases not matched to a gene: 5. This CDR3 has 15 residues. Germline lookup yields CDR1 SGHDT and CDR2 YYEEEE.

The chain is built from TRBV7-9 and TRBJ2-6, with D perhaps TRBD2 (6 bases). This CDR3 has 19 amino acids. The germline gives CDR1 SEHNR, CDR2 FQNEAQ (reference sequence). V was shortened by 4 bases and J by 0 bases, with 19 bases between the two germline ends. The CDR3 coding sequence is TGTGCCAGCAGCTCGGGACTCATAGATATACCCTCTGGGGCCAACGTCCTGACTTTC. Residues: CASSSGLIDIPSGANVLTF.

The chain combines TRBV5-8 with TRBJ2-5, with TRBD1 matching over 7 bases. The CDR3 covers 16 residues. CDR1 is SGHTS and CDR2 is YDEGEE in the germline V gene. Germline trimming cut 2 bases from V and 2 bases from J; bases unmatched to any gene: 9. The CDR3 nucleotides are TGTGCCAGCAGCTTTCAAACAGGGGTACCGCAAGAGACCCAGTACTTC. Amino acid sequence: CASSFQTGVPQETQYF.

This chain uses TRBV10-3 with TRBJ1-1; D ambiguous. The CDR3 runs to 13 residues. Trimming pared 8 bases from V and 1 base from J, leaving 11 bases between. Germline V CDR1 and CDR2: ENHRY, SYGVKD. The CDR3 protein is CAIAFAGNTEAFF. The CDR3 coding sequence is TGTGCCATCGCCTTTGCAGGGAACACTGAAGCTTTCTTT.

The J gene is TRBJ1-4, the V gene TRBV6-1; a weak D match, TRBD1 (6 bases). V lost 6 bases to trimming and J lost 8 bases, with 13 bases between them. This CDR3 contains 13 residues. From germline, CDR1 is MNHNS and CDR2 SASEGT. The CDR3 DNA sequence: TGTGCCAGCAGCGAAAACAGGGAAGAAAAACTGTTTTTT. It encodes CASSENREEKLFF.

CDR3 sequence (DNA): TGTGCCAGCAGCCCAAGCGGGGGGTACACCGGGGAGCTGTTTTTT. This gives the protein CASSPSGGYTGELFF. This chain joins TRBV7-3 and TRBJ2-2, with 9 bases fitting TRBD2. V lost 5 bases to trimming and J lost 3 bases; unmatched junction nucleotides: 4. CDR1 and CDR2 (germline): SGHTA, FQGTGA. CDR3 size: 15 residues.

The chain is built from TRBV6-6 and TRBJ2-1; 7 bases map to TRBD2. CDR3 length equals 15 residues. The germline CDR1 and CDR2 sequences are MNHNY and SVGAGI (reference sequence). The J segment lost 6 bases and the V segment lost 4 bases, leaving 9 bases of the junction unmatched. CDR3 nucleotides: TGTGCCAGCAGTTTAAGCGGGGAACCATCCAATGAGCAGTTCTTC. It codes for CASSLSGEPSNEQFF.